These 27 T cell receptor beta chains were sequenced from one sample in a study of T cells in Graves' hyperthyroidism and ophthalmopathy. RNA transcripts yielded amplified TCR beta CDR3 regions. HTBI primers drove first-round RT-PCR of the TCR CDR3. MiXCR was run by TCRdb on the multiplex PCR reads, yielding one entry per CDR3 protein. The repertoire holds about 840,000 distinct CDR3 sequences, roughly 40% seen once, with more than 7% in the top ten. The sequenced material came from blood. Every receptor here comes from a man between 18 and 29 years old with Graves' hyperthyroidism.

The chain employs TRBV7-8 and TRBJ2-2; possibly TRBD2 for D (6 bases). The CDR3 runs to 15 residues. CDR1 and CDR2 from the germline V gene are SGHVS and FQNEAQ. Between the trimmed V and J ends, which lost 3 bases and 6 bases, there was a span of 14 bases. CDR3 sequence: CASSLGGPWPGELFF. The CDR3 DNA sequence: TGTGCCAGCAGCTTGGGGGGTCCGTGGCCCGGGGAGCTGTTTTTT.

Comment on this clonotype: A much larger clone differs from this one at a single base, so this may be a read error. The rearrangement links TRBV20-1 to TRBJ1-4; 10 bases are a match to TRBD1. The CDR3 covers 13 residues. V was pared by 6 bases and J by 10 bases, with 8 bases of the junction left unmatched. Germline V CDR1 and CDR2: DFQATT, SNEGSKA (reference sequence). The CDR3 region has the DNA TGCAGTGCCGAGGACAGGGGGGGTGGAAAACTGTTTTTT. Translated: CSAEDRGGGKLFF.

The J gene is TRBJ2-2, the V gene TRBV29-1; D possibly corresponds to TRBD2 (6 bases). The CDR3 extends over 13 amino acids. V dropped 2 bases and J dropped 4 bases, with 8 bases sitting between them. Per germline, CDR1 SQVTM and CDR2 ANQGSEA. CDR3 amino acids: CSVELGLTGELFF. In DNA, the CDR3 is TGCAGCGTTGAATTGGGACTCACCGGGGAGCTGTTTTTT.

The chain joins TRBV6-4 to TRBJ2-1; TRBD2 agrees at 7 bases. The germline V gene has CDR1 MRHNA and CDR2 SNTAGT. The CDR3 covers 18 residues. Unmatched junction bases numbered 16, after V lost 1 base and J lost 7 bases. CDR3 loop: CASSDLPGGAGSSNEQFF. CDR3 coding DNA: TGTGCCAGCAGTGACTTACCGGGGGGAGCGGGGAGTTCAAATGAGCAGTTCTTC.

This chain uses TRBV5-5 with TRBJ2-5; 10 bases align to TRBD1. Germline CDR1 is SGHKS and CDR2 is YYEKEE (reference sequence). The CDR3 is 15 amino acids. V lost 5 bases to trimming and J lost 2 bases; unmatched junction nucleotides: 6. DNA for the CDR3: TGTGCCAGCAGTACGGGACAGGGGATTCAAGAGACCCAGTACTTC. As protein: CASSTGQGIQETQYF. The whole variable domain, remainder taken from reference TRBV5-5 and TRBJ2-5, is DAGVTQSPTHLIKTRGQQVTLRCSPISGHKSVSWYQQVLGQGPQFIFQYYEKEERGRGNFPDRFSARQFPNYSSELNVNALLLGDSALYLCASSTGQGIQETQYFGPGTRLLVL.

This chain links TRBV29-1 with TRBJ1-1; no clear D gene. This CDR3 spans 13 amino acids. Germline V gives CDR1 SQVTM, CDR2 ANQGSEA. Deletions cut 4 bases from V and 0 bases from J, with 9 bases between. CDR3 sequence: CSVGPSVNTEAFF. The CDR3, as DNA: TGCAGCGTTGGACCCTCGGTGAACACTGAAGCTTTCTTT.

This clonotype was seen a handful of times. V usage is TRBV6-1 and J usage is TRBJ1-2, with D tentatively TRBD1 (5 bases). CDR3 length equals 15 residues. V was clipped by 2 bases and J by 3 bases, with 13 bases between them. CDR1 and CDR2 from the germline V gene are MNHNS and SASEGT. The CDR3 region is CASSEWVQADYGYTF. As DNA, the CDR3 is TGTGCCAGCAGTGAATGGGTACAGGCCGACTATGGCTACACCTTC.

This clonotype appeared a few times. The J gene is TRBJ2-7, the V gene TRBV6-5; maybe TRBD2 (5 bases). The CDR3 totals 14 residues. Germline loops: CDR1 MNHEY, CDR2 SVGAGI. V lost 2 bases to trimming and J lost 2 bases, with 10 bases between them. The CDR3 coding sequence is TGTGCCAGCAGTTACACTAGGGTCGCCTACGAGCAGTACTTC. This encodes CASSYTRVAYEQYF.

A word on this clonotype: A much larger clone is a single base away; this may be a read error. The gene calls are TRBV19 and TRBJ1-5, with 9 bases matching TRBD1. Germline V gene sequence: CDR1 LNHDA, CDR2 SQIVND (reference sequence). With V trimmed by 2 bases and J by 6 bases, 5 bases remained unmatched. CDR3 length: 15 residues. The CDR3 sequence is CASSIRGQGSQPQHF. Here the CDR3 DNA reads TGTGCCAGTAGTATAAGGGGACAGGGAAGTCAGCCCCAGCATTTT.

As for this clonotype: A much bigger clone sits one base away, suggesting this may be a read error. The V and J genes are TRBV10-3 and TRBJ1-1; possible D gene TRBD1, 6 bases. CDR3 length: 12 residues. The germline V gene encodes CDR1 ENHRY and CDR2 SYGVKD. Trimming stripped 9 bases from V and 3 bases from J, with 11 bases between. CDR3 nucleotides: TGTGCCATTGCAAACAGGGACACTGAAGCTTTCTTT. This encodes CAIANRDTEAFF.

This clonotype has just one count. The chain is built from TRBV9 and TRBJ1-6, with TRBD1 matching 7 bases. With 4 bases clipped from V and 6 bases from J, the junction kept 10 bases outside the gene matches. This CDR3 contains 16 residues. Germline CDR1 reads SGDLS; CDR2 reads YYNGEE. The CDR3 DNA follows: TGTGCCAGCAGCCCCCCCGGGACAGTTCTTAATTCACCCCTCCACTTT. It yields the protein CASSPPGTVLNSPLHF.

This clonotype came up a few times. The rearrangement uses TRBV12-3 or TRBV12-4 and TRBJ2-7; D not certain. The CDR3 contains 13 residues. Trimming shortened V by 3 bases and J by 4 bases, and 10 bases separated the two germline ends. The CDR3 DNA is TGTGCCAGCAGTTTTCCGAACCTGTACGAGCAGTACTTC. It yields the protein CASSFPNLYEQYF.

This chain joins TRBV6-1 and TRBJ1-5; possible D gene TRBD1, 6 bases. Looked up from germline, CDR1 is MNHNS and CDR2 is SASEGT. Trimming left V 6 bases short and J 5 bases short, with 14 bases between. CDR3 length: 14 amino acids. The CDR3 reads CASRQGQIHQPQHF. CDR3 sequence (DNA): TGTGCCAGCAGACAGGGCCAGATCCATCAGCCCCAGCATTTT.

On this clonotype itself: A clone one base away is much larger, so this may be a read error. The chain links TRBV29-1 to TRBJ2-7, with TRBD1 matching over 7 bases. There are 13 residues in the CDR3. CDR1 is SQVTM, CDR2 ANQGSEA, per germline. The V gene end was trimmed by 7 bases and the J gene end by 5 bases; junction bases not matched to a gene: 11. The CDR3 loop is CSGRTGALHEQYF. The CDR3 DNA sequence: TGCAGCGGCAGAACAGGGGCCCTCCACGAGCAGTACTTC.

The CDR3 sequence: CASGVAGLSTEAFF. For the CDR3, the DNA is TGTGCCAGCGGGGTGGCTGGCCTGAGCACTGAAGCTTTCTTT. The rearrangement links TRBV7-9 to TRBJ1-1; D is ambiguous. The V and J ends lost 8 bases and 4 bases respectively, with 17 bases between them. This CDR3 comprises 14 residues. Germline V CDR1 and CDR2: SEHNR, FQNEAQ (reference sequence).

DNA of the CDR3: TGTGCCAGCAACCCGACGAAAGCTTTCTTT. Its translation: CASNPTKAFF. The rearrangement links TRBV12-3 or TRBV12-4 to TRBJ1-1; D is unresolved. V was cut by 7 bases and J by 9 bases, with 9 bases left in between. The CDR3 is 10 amino acids.

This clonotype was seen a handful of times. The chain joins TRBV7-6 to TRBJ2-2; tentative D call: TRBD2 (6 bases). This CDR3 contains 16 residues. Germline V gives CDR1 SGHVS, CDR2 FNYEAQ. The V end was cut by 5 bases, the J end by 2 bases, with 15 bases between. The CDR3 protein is CASSPTRDSNTGELFF. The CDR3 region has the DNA TGTGCCAGCAGCCCAACCCGGGACTCAAACACCGGGGAGCTGTTTTTT.

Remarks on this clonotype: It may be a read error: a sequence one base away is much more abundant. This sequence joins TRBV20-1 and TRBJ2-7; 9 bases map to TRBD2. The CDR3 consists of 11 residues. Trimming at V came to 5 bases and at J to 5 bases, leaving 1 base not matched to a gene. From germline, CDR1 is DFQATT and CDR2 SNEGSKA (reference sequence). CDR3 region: CSAQREDEQYF. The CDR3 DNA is TGCAGTGCTCAGCGGGAGGACGAGCAGTACTTC.

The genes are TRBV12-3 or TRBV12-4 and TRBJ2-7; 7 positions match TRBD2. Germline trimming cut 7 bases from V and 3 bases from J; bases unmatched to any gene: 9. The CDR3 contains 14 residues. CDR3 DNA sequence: TGTGCCAGCACCGTGAGACTAGCCAACTACGAGCAGTACTTC. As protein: CASTVRLANYEQYF.

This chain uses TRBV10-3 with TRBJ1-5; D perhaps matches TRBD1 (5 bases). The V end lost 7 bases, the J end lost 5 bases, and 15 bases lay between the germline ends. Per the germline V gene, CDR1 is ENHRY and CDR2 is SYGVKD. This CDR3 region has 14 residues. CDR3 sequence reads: CAIKGVGGDQPQHF. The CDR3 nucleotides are TGTGCCATCAAAGGGGTCGGGGGTGATCAGCCCCAGCATTTT.

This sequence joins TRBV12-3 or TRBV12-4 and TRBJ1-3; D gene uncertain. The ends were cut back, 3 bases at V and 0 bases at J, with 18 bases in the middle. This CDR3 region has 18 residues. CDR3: CASSFLVVGRDSGNTIYF. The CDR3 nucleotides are TGTGCCAGCAGTTTCCTGGTTGTGGGCCGGGACTCTGGAAACACCATATATTTT.

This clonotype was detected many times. Here the CDR3 reads CASSGQGSTEAFF. The CDR3 DNA reads TGTGCCAGCAGTGGTCAGGGAAGCACTGAAGCTTTCTTT. The chain is built from TRBV25-1 and TRBJ1-1; D perhaps matches TRBD1 (5 bases). This CDR3 comprises 13 residues. Between the trimmed V and J ends, which lost 4 bases and 4 bases, there was a span of 10 bases. Germline loops: CDR1 MGHDK, CDR2 SYGVNS. Variable domain in full (rest from reference TRBV25-1 and TRBJ1-1): EADIYQTPRYLVIGTGKKITLECSQTMGHDKMYWYQQDPGMELHLIHYSYGVNSTEKGDLSSESTVSRIRTEHFPLTLESARPSHTSQYLCASSGQGSTEAFFGQGTRLTVV.

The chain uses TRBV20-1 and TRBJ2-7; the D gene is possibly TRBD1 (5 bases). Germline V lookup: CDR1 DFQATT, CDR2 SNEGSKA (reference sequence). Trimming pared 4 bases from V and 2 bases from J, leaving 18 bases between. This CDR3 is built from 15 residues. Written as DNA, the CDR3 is TGCAGTGCTACCAGGGATGTGCGTTTACCCTACGAGCAGTACTTC. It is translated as CSATRDVRLPYEQYF.

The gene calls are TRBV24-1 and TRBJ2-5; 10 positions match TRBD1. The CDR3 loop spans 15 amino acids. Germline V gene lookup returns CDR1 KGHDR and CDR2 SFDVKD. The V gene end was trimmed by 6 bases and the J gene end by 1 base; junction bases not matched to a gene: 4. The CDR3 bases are TGTGCCACCAGTTCCGGGACAGGGGTCCAAGAGACCCAGTACTTC. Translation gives CATSSGTGVQETQYF.

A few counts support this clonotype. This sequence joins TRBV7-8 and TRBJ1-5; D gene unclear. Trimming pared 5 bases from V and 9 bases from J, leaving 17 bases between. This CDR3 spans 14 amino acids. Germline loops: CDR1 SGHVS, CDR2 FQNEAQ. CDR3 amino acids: CASSPPEGRGPQHF. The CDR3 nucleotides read TGTGCCAGCAGCCCCCCCGAGGGAAGAGGGCCCCAGCATTTT.

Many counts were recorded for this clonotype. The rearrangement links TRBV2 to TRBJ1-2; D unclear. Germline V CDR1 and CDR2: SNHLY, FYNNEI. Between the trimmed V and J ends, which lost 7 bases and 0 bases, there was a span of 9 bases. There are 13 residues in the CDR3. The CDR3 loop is CASILGPNYGYTF. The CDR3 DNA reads TGTGCCAGCATTCTCGGGCCTAACTATGGCTACACCTTC.

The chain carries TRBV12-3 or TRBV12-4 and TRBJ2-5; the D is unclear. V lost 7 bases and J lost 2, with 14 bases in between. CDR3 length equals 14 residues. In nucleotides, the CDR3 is TGTGCCAGCACCACCCGGACGGTACAAGAGACCCAGTACTTC. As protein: CASTTRTVQETQYF.